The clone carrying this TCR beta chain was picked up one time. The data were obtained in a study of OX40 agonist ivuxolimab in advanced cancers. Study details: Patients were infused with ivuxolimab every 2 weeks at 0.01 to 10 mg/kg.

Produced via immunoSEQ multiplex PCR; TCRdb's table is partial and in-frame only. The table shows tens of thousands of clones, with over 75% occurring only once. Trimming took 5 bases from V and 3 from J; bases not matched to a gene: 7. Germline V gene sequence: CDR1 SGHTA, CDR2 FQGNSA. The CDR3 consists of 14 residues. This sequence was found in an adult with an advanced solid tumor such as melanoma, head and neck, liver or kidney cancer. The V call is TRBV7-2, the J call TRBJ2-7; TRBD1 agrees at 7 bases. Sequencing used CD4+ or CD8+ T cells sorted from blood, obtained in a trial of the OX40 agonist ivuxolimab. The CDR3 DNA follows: TGTGCCAGCAGCCATCAGGGGGAATTCTACGAGCAGTACTTC. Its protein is CASSHQGEFYEQYF.